The rows below give T cell receptor beta chains drawn from one sample of a study of draining lymph node invasion in breast cancer. TCRdb passed the bulk RNA-seq reads through MiXCR, listing each CDR3 protein once. Of over a thousand distinct CDR3 sequences listed, roughly 61% are singletons. Sequenced sample: sorted memory Tregs from a lymph node. These receptor sequences come from a female donor with luminal breast cancer. The CDR3 runs from the conserved cysteine through the conserved F or W. A D gene is named only where the DNA matches it firmly. Not every row has a clone size; where given, it reads once, few, many or a size class.

j_call,clone_size,d_call,v_call,cdr3_nt,cdr3_aa
TRBJ1-6,NA,NA,TRBV5-1,TGCGCCAGCAGCTTGGGCGCGCTCGGGACGGCCCGTAATACACCCCTCCACTTT,CASSLGALGTARNTPLHF
TRBJ1-2,few,NA,TRBV12-3/TRBV12-4,TGTGCCAGCCTCAACACAGGTTTGGGTGGCTACACCTTC,CASLNTGLGGYTF
TRBJ1-6,once,TRBD1,TRBV27,TGTGCCAGCAGTTTCGAACCTCCCGGGACAGGGCGGTCACCCCTCCACTTT,CASSFEPPGTGRSPLHF
TRBJ1-2,few,NA,TRBV5-1,TGCGCCAGCAGCTTGGAACAGGGTGCCAACTATGGCTACACCTTC,CASSLEQGANYGYTF
TRBJ2-7,few,NA,TRBV5-4,TGTGCCAGCAGCTTGGACGCCTACGAGCAGTACTTC,CASSLDAYEQYF
TRBJ2-1,NA,NA,TRBV5-4,TGTGCCAGCAGCTTGGGGTCGACTACCTACAATGAGCAGTTCTTC,CASSLGSTTYNEQFF
TRBJ2-1,NA,NA,TRBV29-1,TGCAGCGCCTCCTCATTTTTGGGCGACAATGAGCAGTTCTTC,CSASSFLGDNEQFF
TRBJ1-2,NA,TRBD1,TRBV5-1,TGCGCCAGCAGCGACACGACAGGGCAAACTAACTATGGCTACACCTTC,CASSDTTGQTNYGYTF
TRBJ2-1,NA,NA,TRBV6-6,TGTGCCACTTCGGGGCGGGTGAGCTCCTACAATGAGCAGTTCTTC,CATSGRVSSYNEQFF
TRBJ1-2,NA,TRBD1,TRBV30,TGTGCCCAGACAGGGAGAATGCGGTATGGCTACACCTTC,CAQTGRMRYGYTF
TRBJ2-7,few,NA,TRBV4-1,TGCGCCAGCAGCCAAGATCCCTACGAGCAGTACTTC,CASSQDPYEQYF
TRBJ2-1,few,NA,TRBV2,TGTGCCAGCCAGATTTGGGATGAGCAGTTCTTC,CASQIWDEQFF
TRBJ1-1,NA,NA,TRBV6-2/TRBV6-3,TGTGCCAGCAGTTTTCCCCATGGCAGGGTGAGGGACACTGAAGCTTTCTTT,CASSFPHGRVRDTEAFF
TRBJ2-1,NA,NA,TRBV6-2/TRBV6-3,TGTGCCAGCAGTTACTCTGACCTAAATGAGCAGTTCTTC,CASSYSDLNEQFF
TRBJ1-6,few,NA,TRBV20-1,TGCAGTGCTAGGAGGGCGGGGGTTGAGACCTATAATTCACCCCTCCACTTT,CSARRAGVETYNSPLHF
TRBJ1-2,NA,NA,TRBV7-9,TGTGCCAGCAGCGACCAGGACAGCTTTAACTATGGCTACACCTTC,CASSDQDSFNYGYTF
TRBJ2-1,NA,NA,TRBV5-1,TGCGCCAGCAGCATAGGACAGTCTTCCTACAATGAGCAGTTCTTC,CASSIGQSSYNEQFF
TRBJ2-1,NA,NA,TRBV18,TGTGCCAGCTCACCACCGAGGCTACCTTCTGGCGATGAGCAGTTCTTC,CASSPPRLPSGDEQFF
TRBJ1-6,NA,TRBD1,TRBV28,TGTGCCAGCATGGGACAGGAACATATCGGAAATTCACACCTCCACTTT,CASMGQEHIGNSHLHF
TRBJ2-3,large,NA,TRBV5-4,TGTGCCAGCAGCCGACCCTATGCGGGGGCAACAGATACGCAGTATTTT,CASSRPYAGATDTQYF
TRBJ2-1,NA,TRBD1,TRBV6-2/TRBV6-3,TGTGCCAGCAGCCCCGGACAGGAGAACAATGAGCAGTTCTTC,CASSPGQENNEQFF
TRBJ1-5,NA,TRBD1,TRBV7-2,TGTGCCAGCAGCTTAACCGGGACAGGGAGCAATCAGCCCCAGCATTTT,CASSLTGTGSNQPQHF
TRBJ1-2,NA,NA,TRBV6-6,TGTGCCACCACTAGACAGGTCGACTATGGCTACACCTTC,CATTRQVDYGYTF
TRBJ1-1,NA,NA,TRBV20-1,TGCAGTGCTATACAGGGTTGGGGCACTGAAGCTTTCTTT,CSAIQGWGTEAFF
TRBJ1-5,few,NA,TRBV10-3,TGTGCCGCAGGACAGAATAGCAATCAGCCCCAGCATTTT,CAAGQNSNQPQHF
TRBJ2-2,NA,NA,TRBV6-5,TGTGCCAGCAGTTTCGTCACCGGGGAGCTGTTTTTT,CASSFVTGELFF
TRBJ2-3,few,NA,TRBV20-1,TGCAGTGCTAGAGTCCTGACCAGCACAGATACGCAGTATTTT,CSARVLTSTDTQYF
TRBJ1-1,NA,NA,TRBV10-3,TGTGCCATCAGTCTACAGGGAGAGAACACTGAAGCTTTCTTT,CAISLQGENTEAFF
TRBJ1-2,NA,NA,TRBV11-2,TGTGCCAGCAGCTTAGTGCCCGGGGATAACTATGGCTACACCTTC,CASSLVPGDNYGYTF
TRBJ2-1,few,TRBD2,TRBV20-1,TGCAGTGCTAGAGATCGGGTTGGCGGGGGGGTCTCCTACAATGAGCAGTTCTTC,CSARDRVGGGVSYNEQFF
TRBJ1-5,few,NA,TRBV10-2,TGCGCCAGCAGAGGACAGAACCAGCCCCAGCATTTT,CASRGQNQPQHF
TRBJ2-5,few,NA,TRBV29-1,TGCAGCGTTGAAGAAGATTGGGATCAAGAGACCCAGTACTTC,CSVEEDWDQETQYF
TRBJ1-2,NA,NA,TRBV30,TGTGCCTGGAGTGTACGGGGGGACTATGGCTACACCTTC,CAWSVRGDYGYTF
TRBJ2-3,once,NA,TRBV7-2,TGTGCCAGCAGCTTAGCCCCAGGCCCAGATACGCAGTATTTT,CASSLAPGPDTQYF
TRBJ1-5,few,NA,TRBV15,TGTGCCACCAGCAGAGATTTGAGTCAGCCCCAGCATTTT,CATSRDLSQPQHF
TRBJ1-1,once,NA,TRBV6-9,TGTGCCAGCAGTTATTCAAAGAACACTGAAGCTTTCTTT,CASSYSKNTEAFF
TRBJ2-2,NA,NA,TRBV7-2,TGTGCCAGCAGCTTCGTGGTCGGGGGGAACACCGGGGAGCTGTTTTTT,CASSFVVGGNTGELFF